The present T cell receptor (beta chain) was sequenced within a study of shared clonotypes between healthy human individuals (dated by TCRdb to the early 2020s). Broadly, across the study: The cohort included three men and a couple of women between 18 and 49 years of age. Between about 0.9 and 9 billion PBMCs per donor were obtained by leukapheresis. To increase sequencing depth and limit assay-specific biases, different laboratories used diverse techniques to prepare libraries and sequence TCR repertoires. Per donor, three plates each were used for CD4 naive and CD4 memory, two for CD8 naive, and one for CD8 memory. Blood TCR repertoires of roughly 5 healthy adults were deeply sequenced to estimate repertoire size and the extent of clonotype sharing between individuals. Overall study outcomes, separate from this receptor: When several donors were compared, the shared fraction of clonotypes was roughly 4.8% for naive CD4, around 4% for naive CD8, 2% to 2.5% for memory CD4, and 0.35% to 0.4% for memory CD8. Rarefaction of sorted-subset datasets indicated incomplete sequencing despite the large sequencing depth. The small number of donors limited the genetic and exposure-history diversity represented. Sampling was limited to blood, and TCR repertoires in tissue likely differ from TCR repertoires in blood. Estimated clonotype richness was generally larger for naive than for memory subsets. Based on pairwise subsampling, the degree of clonotype sharing among donors was expected to be affected by sequencing depth. Higher generation probabilities were observed for clonotypes shared by all four sorted-subset donors than for non-shared clonotypes.

A remark on this clone: What antigen it recognizes has not been identified. Per-nucleotide qualities are absent, and no much larger clonotype sits a single base away.

Healthy HIV-negative adults with no recently reported acute infections or vaccinations were included as donors. Every donor was a Caucasian adult living in Nashville, Tennessee, USA. CD4+ T cells were enriched by magnetic negative selection, after which naive cells were positively selected on CD45RA and the negative fraction was taken as the memory subset. After blood collection by leukapheresis, PBMCs were isolated using Ficoll-Histopaque density gradient centrifugation and then cryopreserved in the vapor phase of liquid nitrogen. Analytical flow cytometry was used to check the purity and quantity of every magnetically sorted T cell population. Each sorted fraction had its genomic DNA isolated and then quantified by UV absorbance on a Nanodrop 2000c. The CDR3 starts with the cysteine, ends with the phenylalanine, and has 14 residues. Here the CDR3 DNA is all that survives: 42 bases in frame from base 1. CDR1 and CDR2 (KGHSH, LQKENI) derive from the germline V gene.

Using the deep immunoSEQ assay, TCR CDR3 regions were amplified from genomic DNA by multiplex PCR. Genomic DNA extracted from each cell subset was distributed evenly over all wells of several immunoSEQ 96-well plates, and each plate served as one replicate. For sorted subsets, each replicate PCR was loaded with roughly 200 ng genomic DNA, equivalent to 30,000 to 35,000 T cell genomes. The purified libraries were quantified using a Qubit 3.0 fluorometer, sized with a Bioanalyzer 2100, and then quantified again using the KAPA Library Quantification kit. Each immunoSEQ 96-well plate was sequenced on its own single-read 150-cycle Illumina NextSeq 550 flow cell. In the paper's pipeline: Because the immunoSEQ output included only junctional sequences and no quality scores, the filtering could not be the same as the filtering used for full-length reads. To assign V/J genes and CDR3, sequences were annotated against IMGT germline references using PyIR, a Python wrapper for IgBLAST v1.9. Reads were removed for weak V/J assignments (E-value above 1e-6), missing CDR3, stop codons, out-of-frame junctions, or ambiguous translated residues. V3J clonotypes were defined by identical inferred V gene, J gene, and CDR3 amino acid sequence. The percentage overlap between two repertoires was calculated by dividing the number of shared unique clonotypes by the size of the smaller repertoire. Richness of each repertoire was evaluated using RTK rarefaction, the Chao1 estimator, and Recon v2.1 estimates of unobserved clonotypes. OLGA was used to compute generation probabilities for all TCRbeta clonotypes that the gDNA method yielded from four donors. The immuneACCESS repertoire file appears here via TCRdb, limited to in-frame rearrangements. These files lack a portion of the clones; in checked studies, under half of the deficit traces to unresolved V genes, and the cause of the others is not known. V, J and clone size reflect that table, while D and trimming were determined from the DNA. In all, the sample holds approximately 180,000 clones, and around 93% of those were seen once. The ten top clones hold roughly 0.07% of the sample.

The rearranged segments are TRBV18 and TRBJ2-5; 14 junctional bases match TRBD2. The J call may be mistaken, given a closer DNA end match to TRBJ2-7. This receptor was obtained from a woman aged 25 to 39 in good health. The sequenced material came from naive CD4+ T cells sorted from blood. The sample's cell subset or site label, decoded: CD45RA+ positively selected. The sequenced DNA is TGTGCCAGCTCGGGACTAGCGGGAGCCTACGAGCAGTACTTC. It translates to CASSGLAGAYEQYF.